The source of this T cell receptor (beta chain) is a study of blood T cell repertoires in COVID-19. In the study overall: Sites across the United States, Italy and Spain contributed samples from acute and convalescent COVID-19. From T cells, B-cell-depleted T cells, or PBMCs came the material, which was cDNA or gDNA.

The CDR3 spans 12 residues. Germline V gene lookup returns CDR1 SGHRS and CDR2 YFSETQ. V shed 0 bases and J shed 5 bases, with 5 bases lying between them. Authors' data handling: Estimated nucleated cell counts came from reference gene primer amplification. Clones were read by immunoSEQ multiplex PCR, and TCRdb kept only the in-frame ones, dropping some. Clone size and V and J calls were adopted from that table, with D and trimming inferred from the DNA. The sample contains some 130,000 clones, 70% to 80% of which appear only once. This clonotype was obtained from a man aged 55 to 70 who had recovered from COVID-19. Sequenced sample: peripheral blood. J is TRBJ2-5 and V is TRBV5-1; unclear D gene. The CDR3 nucleotides are TGCGCCAGCAGCTTGGGGGCGGAGACCCAGTACTTC. Translation: CASSLGAETQYF.